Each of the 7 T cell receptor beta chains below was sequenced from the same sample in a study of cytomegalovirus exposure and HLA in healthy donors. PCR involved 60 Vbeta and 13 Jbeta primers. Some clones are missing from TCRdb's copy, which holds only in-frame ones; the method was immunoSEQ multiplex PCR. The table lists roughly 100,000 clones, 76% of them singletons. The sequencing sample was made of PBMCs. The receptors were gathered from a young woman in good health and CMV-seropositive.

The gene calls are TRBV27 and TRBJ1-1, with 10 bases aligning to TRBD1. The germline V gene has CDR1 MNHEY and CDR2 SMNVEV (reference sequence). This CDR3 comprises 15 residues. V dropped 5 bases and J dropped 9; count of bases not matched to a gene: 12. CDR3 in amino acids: CASSPQSYDRGQAFF. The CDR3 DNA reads TGTGCCAGCAGTCCCCAATCCTATGACAGGGGGCAAGCTTTCTTT.

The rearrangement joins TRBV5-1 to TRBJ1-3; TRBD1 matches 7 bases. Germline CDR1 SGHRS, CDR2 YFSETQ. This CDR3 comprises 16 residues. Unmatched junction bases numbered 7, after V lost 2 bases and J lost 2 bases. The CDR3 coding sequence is TGCGCCAGCAGCTTACCCGTACAGGGGACTGGAAACACCATATATTTT. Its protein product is CASSLPVQGTGNTIYF. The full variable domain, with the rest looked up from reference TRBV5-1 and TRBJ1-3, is KAGVTQTPRYLIKTRGQQVTLSCSPISGHRSVSWYQQTPGQGLQFLFEYFSETQRNKGNFPGRFSGRQFSNSRSEMNVSTLELGDSALYLCASSLPVQGTGNTIYFGEGSWLTVV.

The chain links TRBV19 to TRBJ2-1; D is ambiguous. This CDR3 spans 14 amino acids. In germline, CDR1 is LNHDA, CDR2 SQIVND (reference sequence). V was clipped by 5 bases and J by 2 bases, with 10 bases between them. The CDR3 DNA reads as TGTGCCAGTAGTGGGCCGGATACCTACAATGAGCAGTTCTTC. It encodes CASSGPDTYNEQFF.

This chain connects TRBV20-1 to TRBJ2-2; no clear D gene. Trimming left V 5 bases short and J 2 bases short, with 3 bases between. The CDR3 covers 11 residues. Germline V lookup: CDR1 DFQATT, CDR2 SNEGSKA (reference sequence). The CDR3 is CSALNTGELFF. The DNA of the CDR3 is TGCAGTGCTCTAAACACCGGGGAGCTGTTTTTT.

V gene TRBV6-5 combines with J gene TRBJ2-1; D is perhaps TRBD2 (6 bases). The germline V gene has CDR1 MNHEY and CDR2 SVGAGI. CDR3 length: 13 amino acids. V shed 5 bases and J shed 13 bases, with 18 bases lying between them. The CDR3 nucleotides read TGTGCCAGCAGTCCCCTGGAGGGAAGATTACAGTTCTTC. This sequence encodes CASSPLEGRLQFF.

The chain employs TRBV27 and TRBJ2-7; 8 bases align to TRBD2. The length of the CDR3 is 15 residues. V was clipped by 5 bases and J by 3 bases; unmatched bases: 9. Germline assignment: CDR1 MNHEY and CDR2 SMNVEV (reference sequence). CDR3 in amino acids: CASSPSRGANYEQYF. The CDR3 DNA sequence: TGTGCCAGCAGTCCCTCGCGGGGGGCCAACTACGAGCAGTACTTC.

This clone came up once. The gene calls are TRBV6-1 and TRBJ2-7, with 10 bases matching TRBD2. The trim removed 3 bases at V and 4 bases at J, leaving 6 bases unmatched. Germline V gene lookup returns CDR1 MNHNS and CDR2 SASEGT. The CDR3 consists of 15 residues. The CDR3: CASSELPSGSYEQYF. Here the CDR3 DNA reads TGTGCCAGCAGTGAGCTCCCTAGCGGGAGTTACGAGCAGTACTTC.